This TCR beta chain stems from a study of blood T cell repertoires in COVID-19 (dated by TCRdb to the early 2020s). Describing the broader study: Samples covering the acute and convalescent phases of COVID-19 were provided by collaborators in the United States, Italy and Spain. The repertoires were released in a freely available public database intended as a resource for research on the immune response to SARS-CoV-2. The material from the prospective study consisted of cDNA or gDNA derived from T cells, B-cell-depleted T cells, or PBMCs. Subjects who had been exposed to COVID-19, were actively infected with it, or had recovered from it provided the deeply sampled blood TCRbeta repertoires that made up the dataset. Samples came from the ongoing ImmuneRACE study (first 160 participants) plus 1,254 subjects from 6 global collaborators. Where HLA class I and class II types were available, the types were taken from metadata supplied by the sample provider, not from assay-based typing. Nearly every sample came with metadata listing a de-identified subject ID, COVID-19 status, age in years and sex. The paper's findings and limits, for the study overall: The amount of clinical and demographic metadata varied by source and participant and was provided uncurated.

Enrolling through a virtual design, the prospective study's participants ranged in age from roughly 18 to 95 years and lived across approximately 25 United States geographic areas. To assign participants to cohorts, the prospective study relied on clinical history that participants themselves reported in a screening survey and a study questionnaire. In the prospective study, whole blood, serum and a nasopharyngeal or oropharyngeal swab were collected from each participant by mobile phlebotomists. Additional blood draws and questionnaires over an approximately two-month period could optionally be provided by prospective study participants. Before DNA extraction, blood samples from the prospective study were shipped at room temperature or frozen. A word on this clone: The antigen this receptor binds is unknown. No base qualities exist here, and no much larger clone lies one base off it.

The CDR3 runs 15 amino acids, cysteine and phenylalanine included. The sequence is cut down to CDR3 DNA, 45 bases in frame from base 1. Unmatched junction bases come to 6, with V trimmed by 2 bases and J by 3 bases. CDR1 and CDR2, per the germline V gene, are SGHRS and YFSETQ. The immunoSEQ Assay, a bias-controlled multiplex PCR, was used to amplify TCRbeta CDR3 regions from genomic DNA. The authors' pipeline ran thus. The number of nucleated cells in each sample was estimated from the amplification of reference gene primers within the assay. To quantify the absolute abundance of each unique TCRbeta CDR3 rearrangement, sequence reads were collapsed and filtered. For each sample, productive Simpson clonality was calculated by taking the square root of Simpson's diversity index across productive rearrangements. The source is immuneACCESS, and TCRdb retained only in-frame sequences with V and J called. Part of the clones is not carried over; for the studies checked, unresolved V genes explain less than half of this, and the remainder is unexplained. D and trimming were read from the DNA, whereas the V and J calls and clone size are those reported in that table. The sample table shows 250,000 or so clones, and around 89% are seen once. The top ten clones comprise about 4% of the sample.

The rearrangement combines TRBV5-1 with TRBJ2-7, and 9 junctional nucleotides match TRBD2. The sample taken for sequencing was PBMCs or T cells enriched from blood (not recorded which). The sequence came from a woman in her thirties with acute COVID-19. This receptor carries the CDR3 CASSLLASGNYEQYF. The bases are TGCGCCAGCAGCTTATTGGCTAGCGGGAACTACGAGCAGTACTTC.